The 23 T cell receptor beta chains listed next were all sequenced from one sample in a study of T cells in Graves' hyperthyroidism and ophthalmopathy. RNA transcripts were the template for amplifying TCR beta CDR3 regions. First-round RT-PCR targeting the TCR CDR3 was performed with the HTBI primer set. A single record per CDR3 protein comes from TCRdb applying MiXCR to the multiplex PCR reads. The sample includes fewer than 900,000 distinct CDR3 sequences, approximately 18% seen only once; the top ten take approximately 16%. The sequenced sample consisted of blood. The receptors here all came from a woman in her 50s with Graves' hyperthyroidism that later progressed to Graves' ophthalmopathy.

This clonotype has a handful of counts. This chain connects TRBV12-3 or TRBV12-4 to TRBJ2-3, with D possibly being TRBD1 (6 bases). CDR3 size: 17 residues. Between the trimmed V and J ends, which lost 3 bases and 4 bases, there was a span of 20 bases. As DNA, the CDR3 is TGTGCCAGCAGTTTTTACTACAGGGAGCTAGTTGCAGATACGCAGTATTTT. It yields the protein CASSFYYRELVADTQYF.

There are a few counts of this clonotype. J is TRBJ2-3 and V is TRBV6-1, with a possible D match to TRBD1 (6 bases). CDR3 size: 13 residues. The germline V and J ends were trimmed by 8 bases and 1 base, with 10 bases remaining between them. The germline V gene encodes CDR1 MNHNS and CDR2 SASEGT. CDR3 in amino acids: CASLWGRTDTQYF. The CDR3 coding sequence is TGTGCCAGCCTCTGGGGGCGCACAGATACGCAGTATTTT.

The chain combines TRBV15 with TRBJ2-2; 13 bases map to TRBD2. After removal of 8 bases from V and 1 base from J, the junction contained 1 base not matched to a gene. Germline V CDR1 and CDR2: LNHNV, YYDKDF (reference sequence). This CDR3 contains 15 residues. This chain's CDR3 is CATRTSGGNTGELFF. The DNA for the CDR3 is TGTGCCACCCGGACTAGCGGGGGGAACACCGGGGAGCTGTTTTTT.

This clonotype appeared many times. The chain recombines TRBV12-3 or TRBV12-4 with TRBJ2-1; D unclear. This CDR3 has 15 amino acids. V lost 3 bases and J 0 bases, leaving 9 bases between the germline ends. The CDR3 region has the DNA TGTGCCAGCAGTTTGGAACTCGGCTCCTACAATGAGCAGTTCTTC. It translates to CASSLELGSYNEQFF.

This clonotype showed up just a few times. The V and J genes are TRBV29-1 and TRBJ1-2; tentative D call: TRBD1 (5 bases). The CDR3 length is 12 residues. Trimming took off 0 bases at V and 6 bases at J, with 8 bases between the two ends. Germline CDR1 is SQVTM and CDR2 is ANQGSEA. As DNA, the CDR3 is TGCAGCGTTGAAGAGGGGGTCGATGGCTACACCTTC. It yields the protein CSVEEGVDGYTF. Based on the CDR3 plus reference TRBV29-1 and TRBJ1-2, the full variable domain is SAVISQKPSRDICQRGTSLTIQCQVDSQVTMMFWYRQQPGQSLTLIATANQGSEATYESGFVIDKFPISRPNLTFSTLTVSNMSPEDSSIYLCSVEEGVDGYTFGSGTRLTVV.

There are a few counts of this clonotype. The chain uses TRBV25-1 and TRBJ1-6; weak D call: TRBD1 (6 bases). V gave up 4 bases and J gave up 10 bases, with 14 bases separating them. Looked up from germline, CDR1 is MGHDK and CDR2 is SYGVNS. CDR3 length: 14 amino acids. CDR3 sequence reads: CASSARGGYSPLHF. Here the CDR3 DNA reads TGTGCCAGCAGTGCCCGAGGGGGGTACTCACCCCTCCACTTT.

This clonotype has a count of ten or more. This sequence joins TRBV27 and TRBJ2-1; D remains unclear. This CDR3 has 15 amino acids. In germline, CDR1 is MNHEY, CDR2 SMNVEV (reference sequence). Trimming removed 3 bases from V and 1 base from J, with 10 bases in between. CDR3 sequence: CASSLGFGSYNEQFF. As DNA, the CDR3 is TGTGCCAGCAGTTTGGGTTTTGGGTCCTACAATGAGCAGTTCTTC.

Comment on this clonotype: Mismatch with germline at one junction end may stem from a read error. This chain connects TRBV20-1 to TRBJ2-4; TRBD2 matches at 8 bases. The CDR3 has 17 residues. Germline-derived CDR1 and CDR2 are DFQATT and SNEGSKA (reference sequence). The CDR3 here is CSDRVFSAGGRGNIQYF. The DNA for the CDR3 is TGCAGTGATAGAGTTTTTTCCGCGGGGGGTCGAGGAAACATTCAGTACTTC.

This clonotype appeared once. This rearrangement joins TRBV6-5 to TRBJ1-4; D may be TRBD1 (5 bases). There are 13 residues in the CDR3. The V end lost 8 bases, the J end lost 7 bases, and 14 bases lay between the germline ends. Germline loops: CDR1 MNHEY, CDR2 SVGAGI. CDR3 bases: TGTGCCAGCGGTTCGGGGGGGAGTGAAAAACTGTTTTTT. It codes for CASGSGGSEKLFF.

The chain combines TRBV20-1 with TRBJ1-5; D gene uncertain. The V gene's germline CDR1 is DFQATT and CDR2 SNEGSKA (reference sequence). The CDR3 length is 14 residues. The CDR3 nucleotides are TGCAGCGCCCGGGCCCCTTATAGCAATCAGCCCCAGCATTTT. It encodes CSARAPYSNQPQHF.

Many counts were recorded for this clonotype. The chain links TRBV11-2 to TRBJ2-5, with no clear D. Trimming cost V 5 bases and J 5 bases, with 12 bases left between them. The CDR3 has 13 amino acids. CDR1 is SGHAT and CDR2 is FQNNGV in the germline V gene. CDR3 loop: CASSPQSEETQYF. CDR3 nucleotide sequence: TGTGCCAGCAGCCCACAGTCGGAGGAGACCCAGTACTTC.

This clonotype was observed a few times. This chain joins TRBV27 and TRBJ1-4; D not certain. This CDR3 is 14 amino acids long. Germline V gene lookup returns CDR1 MNHEY and CDR2 SMNVEV (reference sequence). Trimming pared 6 bases from V and 3 bases from J, leaving 11 bases between. The CDR3 sequence: CASRPTEANEKLFF. The CDR3 DNA reads TGTGCCAGCAGACCGACGGAAGCTAATGAAAAACTGTTTTTT.

This clonotype was detected ten times or more. The chain combines TRBV7-2 with TRBJ1-5, with 7 bases matching TRBD1. CDR1 and CDR2 (germline): SGHTA, FQGNSA. V gave up 6 bases and J gave up 5 bases; unmatched junction bases: 7. CDR3 length equals 14 residues. CDR3: CASSLQGLHQPQHF. CDR3 coding DNA: TGTGCCAGCAGTCTACAGGGGTTGCATCAGCCCCAGCATTTT.

This sequence joins TRBV15 and TRBJ2-3, with 10 bases lining up with TRBD1. The CDR3 runs 15 residues. Losses at the gene ends were 5 bases for V and 4 bases for J; bases not matched to a gene: 6. In germline, CDR1 is LNHNV, CDR2 YYDKDF (reference sequence). The CDR3 here is CATSSGQGFADTQYF. CDR3 in DNA: TGTGCCACCAGCTCGGGACAGGGGTTTGCAGATACGCAGTATTTT.

V is TRBV7-9 and J is TRBJ1-2, with 9 bases that match TRBD1. Germline V gene data show CDR1 as SEHNR and CDR2 as FQNEAQ (reference sequence). V shed 1 base, J shed 2 bases, and the junction held 2 bases outside the gene matches. The CDR3 totals 15 residues. The CDR3 nucleotides are TGTGCCAGCAGCTTAGACACAGGGGGCAACTATGGCTACACCTTC. Translation gives CASSLDTGGNYGYTF.

This rearrangement joins TRBV19 to TRBJ1-4; perhaps TRBD1 as D (6 bases). V was clipped by 2 bases and J by 8 bases, with 15 bases between them. The V gene's germline CDR1 is LNHDA and CDR2 SQIVND (reference sequence). The CDR3 is 15 amino acids. The CDR3 sequence is CASSISGGGGEKLFF. The CDR3 nucleotides are TGTGCCAGTAGTATATCGGGAGGGGGAGGCGAAAAACTGTTTTTT.

This chain links TRBV19 with TRBJ1-6; 8 bases fit TRBD1. The ends lost 8 bases at V and 0 bases at J; junction bases unmatched: 9. The CDR3 spans 17 residues. Germline V CDR1 and CDR2: LNHDA, SQIVND (reference sequence). The CDR3 is CASCPGQEFSYNSPLHF. The CDR3 DNA reads TGTGCCAGTTGCCCGGGACAGGAGTTCTCCTATAATTCACCCCTCCACTTT.

The chain recombines TRBV2 with TRBJ2-3, with no clear D. There are 15 residues in the CDR3. V lost 5 bases and J 0 bases, leaving 12 bases between the germline ends. CDR1 and CDR2 (germline): SNHLY, FYNNEI. The CDR3 bases are TGTGCCAGCAGTCGGCGTGAGGCTAGCACAGATACGCAGTATTTT. Protein sequence: CASSRREASTDTQYF. Based on the CDR3 plus reference TRBV2 and TRBJ2-3, the full variable domain is EPEVTQTPSHQVTQMGQEVILRCVPISNHLYFYWYRQILGQKVEFLVSFYNNEISEKSEIFDDQFSVERPDGSNFTLKIRSTKLEDSAMYFCASSRREASTDTQYFGPGTRLTVL.

The chain links TRBV20-1 to TRBJ2-1; 10 bases are shared with TRBD2. Germline-derived CDR1 and CDR2 are DFQATT and SNEGSKA (reference sequence). After removal of 7 bases from V and 9 bases from J, the junction contained 6 bases not matched to a gene. This CDR3 contains 12 residues. The DNA for the CDR3 is TGCAGTGGGGGGACTAGCGAGGTTGAGCAGTTCTTC. Encoded protein: CSGGTSEVEQFF.

The chain combines TRBV9 with TRBJ2-5, with 9 bases lining up with TRBD2. The J segment lost 5 bases and the V segment lost 0 bases, leaving 8 bases of the junction unmatched. The length of the CDR3 is 16 residues. Germline CDR1 and CDR2: SGDLS and YYNGEE. The CDR3 loop reads CASSVDPSGDAETQYF. The DNA of the CDR3 is TGTGCCAGCAGCGTAGATCCTAGCGGGGACGCGGAGACCCAGTACTTC.

This clonotype was seen ten or more times. The chain has TRBV20-1 and TRBJ2-2; D possibly corresponds to TRBD1 (7 bases). Germline assignment: CDR1 DFQATT and CDR2 SNEGSKA (reference sequence). V was cut by 2 bases and J by 6 bases, with 13 bases left in between. This CDR3 region has 14 residues. The CDR3 loop reads CSARTGRGAGELFF. CDR3 nucleotide sequence: TGCAGTGCTAGAACCGGCAGGGGGGCCGGGGAGCTGTTTTTT.

This clonotype was recorded many times. The genes are TRBV2 and TRBJ2-2; 7 nucleotides align to TRBD1. Germline assignment: CDR1 SNHLY and CDR2 FYNNEI. The CDR3 has 16 amino acids. V lost 4 bases and J lost 0; bases outside the gene matches: 5. The CDR3 reads CASSANRGTNTGELFF. The CDR3 DNA sequence: TGTGCCAGCAGTGCTAACAGGGGCACGAACACCGGGGAGCTGTTTTTT.

The CDR3 here is CATSDLPWGGATGELFF. The DNA for the CDR3 is TGTGCCACCAGTGATTTGCCTTGGGGGGGCGCGACCGGGGAGCTGTTTTTT. The V gene is TRBV24-1, the J gene TRBJ2-2; D perhaps matches TRBD2 (7 bases). V was trimmed by 0 bases and J by 5 bases, leaving 15 bases between them. Germline CDR1 and CDR2: KGHDR and SFDVKD. The CDR3 sequence is 17 residues long.